This T cell receptor (beta chain) was identified during a study of cytomegalovirus exposure and HLA in healthy donors. General study findings and limits: Presence/absence analyses treated sequencing depth as roughly uniform across donors. Rare TCR sequences predominated, though certain public TCRs were found in many donors.

In the case of this clone: Its antigen is not known.

Trimming left V 5 bases short and J 0 bases short, with 10 bases between. The CDR3 is made up of 14 amino acids. Per the germline V gene, CDR1 is SGHAT and CDR2 is FQNNGV. Primers: 60 Vbeta forward and 13 Jbeta reverse. TCRdb's table, derived via immunoSEQ multiplex PCR, lists solely in-frame clones and lacks some. The sample holds roughly 140,000 clones, almost 80% seen once. The sequenced material came from PBMCs. This sequence originates from a woman aged 40 to 50 in good health and CMV-seropositive. The rearrangement joins TRBV11-2 to TRBJ1-1; D gene unclear. The CDR3 loop is CASSAQAMNTEAFF. CDR3 coding DNA: TGTGCCAGCAGCGCGCAGGCCATGAACACTGAAGCTTTCTTT.